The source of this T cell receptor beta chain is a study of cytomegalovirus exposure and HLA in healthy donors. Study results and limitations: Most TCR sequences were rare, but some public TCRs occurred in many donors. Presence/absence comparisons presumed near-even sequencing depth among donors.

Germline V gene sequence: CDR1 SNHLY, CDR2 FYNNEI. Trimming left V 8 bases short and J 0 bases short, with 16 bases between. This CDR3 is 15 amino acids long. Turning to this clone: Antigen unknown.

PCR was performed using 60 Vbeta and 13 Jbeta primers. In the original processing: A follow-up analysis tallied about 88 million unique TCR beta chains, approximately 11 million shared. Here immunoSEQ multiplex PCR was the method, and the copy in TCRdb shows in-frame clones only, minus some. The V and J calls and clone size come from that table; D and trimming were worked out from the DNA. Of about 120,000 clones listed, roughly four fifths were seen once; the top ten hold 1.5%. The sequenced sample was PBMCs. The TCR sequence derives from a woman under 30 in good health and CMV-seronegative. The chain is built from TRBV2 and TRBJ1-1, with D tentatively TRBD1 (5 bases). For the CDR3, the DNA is TGTGCCAGCGGACGGGGGAACAGTGTGAACACTGAAGCTTTCTTT. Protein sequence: CASGRGNSVNTEAFF.